These 15 T cell receptor beta chains came from one sample sequenced in a study of cytomegalovirus exposure and HLA in healthy donors (dated by TCRdb to 2015 to 2018). The library was prepared using the immunoSEQ multiplex PCR assay. As stored in TCRdb, this immuneACCESS dataset retains in-frame rearrangements with V and J assigned. A fraction of the clones does not appear; measured against another copy, unresolved V genes explain less than half of the discrepancy, and the remainder lacks a known reason. The sample profile shows 92,000 or so clones; 96% of them were found once. 0.78% of the sample is held by the ten biggest clonotypes. Sequencing was done on a sample of PBMCs. The receptor set was obtained from a man in his late teens or twenties in good health and CMV-seronegative.

The chain carries TRBV27 and TRBJ2-1; 7 positions agree with TRBD1. This CDR3 spans 15 amino acids. The V segment lost 0 bases and the J segment 6 bases; nucleotides outside the gene matches: 5. CDR1 and CDR2 (germline): MNHEY, SMNVEV (reference sequence). The CDR3 here is CASSLSMAGGNEQFF. CDR3 in DNA: TGTGCCAGCAGTTTATCGATGGCAGGGGGCAATGAGCAGTTCTTC.

The rearrangement uses TRBV13 and TRBJ2-3; 10 nucleotides match TRBD2. Trimming cost V 3 bases and J 2 bases; bases outside gene matches: 11. There are 18 residues in the CDR3. CDR1 and CDR2 from the germline V gene are PRHDT and FYEKMQ (reference sequence). The CDR3 spells CASSLGGQREGPTDTQYF. The CDR3 region has the DNA TGTGCCAGCAGCTTGGGCGGGCAGCGGGAGGGCCCCACAGATACGCAGTATTTT.

The chain employs TRBV7-9 and TRBJ1-2; D gene uncertain. The CDR3 has 15 residues. The germline V and J ends were trimmed by 0 bases and 7 bases, with 15 bases remaining between them. Germline-derived CDR1 and CDR2 are SEHNR and FQNEAQ (reference sequence). The CDR3 nucleotides read TGTGCCAGCAGCTTAGCGGGTGGGGAGAGCACTGGCTACACCTTC. It yields the protein CASSLAGGESTGYTF.

This chain links TRBV7-6 with TRBJ1-1; 11 nucleotides match TRBD1. J was trimmed by 5 bases and V by 5 bases; bases with no gene match: 10. Per the germline V gene, CDR1 is SGHVS and CDR2 is FNYEAQ. The CDR3 is made up of 16 amino acids. The CDR3 coding sequence is TGTGCCAGCAGCCCCACAGTTGGGACAGGGGGTACTGAAGCTTTCTTT. The encoded protein is CASSPTVGTGGTEAFF. Filled out from reference TRBV7-6 and TRBJ1-1, the complete variable domain reads GAGVSQSPRYKVTKRGQDVALRCDPISGHVSLYWYRQALGQGPEFLTYFNYEAQQDKSGLPNDRFSAERPEGSISTLTIQRTEQRDSAMYRCASSPTVGTGGTEAFFGQGTRLTVV.

This chain joins TRBV4-2 and TRBJ2-1; 10 positions match TRBD2. The CDR3 covers 20 residues. Germline V gene lookup returns CDR1 LGHNA and CDR2 YNFKEQ. Trimming took 0 bases from V and 8 from J; bases not matched to a gene: 19. Here the CDR3 reads CASSQERGRLAGPLPYEQFF. As DNA, the CDR3 is TGTGCCAGCAGCCAAGAGAGGGGGCGACTAGCGGGCCCCCTACCGTATGAGCAGTTCTTC.

J is TRBJ2-6 and V is TRBV2; D is uncertain. V lost 2 bases and J 1 base, leaving 9 bases between the germline ends. The germline CDR1 and CDR2 sequences are SNHLY and FYNNEI. This CDR3 is built from 16 residues. The CDR3, as DNA: TGTGCCAGCAGTGAACACAGTCAGTCTGGGGCCAACGTCCTGACTTTC. This sequence encodes CASSEHSQSGANVLTF.

The chain joins TRBV28 to TRBJ2-2; the match to TRBD1 covers 7 bases. CDR3 size: 14 residues. V dropped 8 bases and J dropped 1; count of bases not matched to a gene: 4. The germline V gene has CDR1 MDHEN and CDR2 SYDVKM. CDR3 nucleotides: TGTGCCAGCGAGGGGACAGTGAACACCGGGGAGCTGTTTTTT. Protein sequence: CASEGTVNTGELFF.

The rearrangement joins TRBV7-6 to TRBJ2-2, with 10 positions matching TRBD2. CDR3 length: 16 residues. Germline V CDR1 and CDR2: SGHVS, FNYEAQ. Losses at the gene ends were 2 bases for V and 0 bases for J; bases not matched to a gene: 0. The CDR3 is CASSLTSGANTGELFF. In nucleotides, the CDR3 is TGTGCCAGCAGCTTAACTAGCGGGGCGAACACCGGGGAGCTGTTTTTT.

The chain is built from TRBV7-9 and TRBJ2-7, with 9 bases lining up with TRBD1. The CDR3 sequence is 14 residues long. The V gene's germline CDR1 is SEHNR and CDR2 FQNEAQ (reference sequence). With V trimmed by 4 bases and J by 1 base, 2 bases remained unmatched. CDR3 protein: CASSSGTGSYEQYV. CDR3 sequence (DNA): TGTGCCAGCAGCTCCGGGACAGGGTCCTACGAGCAGTACGTC.

This clone has just one count. The chain links TRBV28 to TRBJ2-1; D uncertain. The CDR3 consists of 12 residues. CDR1 MDHEN and CDR2 SYDVKM come from the germline V gene. V was clipped by 6 bases and J by 6 bases, with 9 bases between them. CDR3 in DNA: TGTGCCAGCAGCCCCAACTTCAATGAGCAGTTCTTC. It is translated as CASSPNFNEQFF.

The V call is TRBV4-2, the J call TRBJ2-1; 9 bases fit TRBD1. V shed 5 bases and J 6 bases; nucleotides not matched to a gene: 11. CDR3 size: 16 residues. Germline assignment: CDR1 LGHNA and CDR2 YNFKEQ. The CDR3: CASSTRQGGLGNEQFF. The CDR3 DNA reads as TGTGCCAGCAGCACGCGACAGGGGGGACTCGGCAATGAGCAGTTCTTC.

The CDR3 DNA follows: TGTGCCAGTATCCCGATCGGAAGCGTGAACACTGAAGCTTTCTTT. It is translated as CASIPIGSVNTEAFF. The chain links TRBV19 to TRBJ1-1; D not certain. The germline V gene encodes CDR1 LNHDA and CDR2 SQIVND (reference sequence). The CDR3 totals 15 residues. Trimming shortened V by 7 bases and J by 0 bases, and 15 bases separated the two germline ends.

V is TRBV7-9 and J is TRBJ1-4; possibly TRBD1 for D (5 bases). CDR1 is SEHNR, CDR2 FQNEAQ, per germline (reference sequence). The CDR3 is 15 residues long. With 5 bases removed from V and 3 bases from J, the gap between germline ends came to 13 bases. The DNA of the CDR3 is TGTGCCAGCAGCCCTACAGGCTCGGCTAATGAAAAACTGTTTTTT. Translation gives CASSPTGSANEKLFF.

The chain has TRBV5-4 and TRBJ1-3; D not resolved. V was trimmed by 1 base and J by 0 bases, leaving 8 bases between them. The germline CDR1 and CDR2 sequences are SGHNT and YYREEE (reference sequence). The CDR3 sequence is 15 residues long. CDR3 bases: TGTGCCAGCAGCTTGAGTCGGTCCTCTGGAAACACCATATATTTT. Amino acids: CASSLSRSSGNTIYF.

CDR3 bases: TGTGCCAGCAGCCCTCCGTCCCGGGGGACCTACGAGCAGTACGTC. Amino acids: CASSPPSRGTYEQYV. The chain couples TRBV7-9 to TRBJ2-7; possibly TRBD2 for D (6 bases). Germline values: CDR1 SEHNR, CDR2 FQNEAQ (reference sequence). This CDR3 has 15 amino acids. V was shortened by 5 bases and J by 2 bases, with 16 bases between the two germline ends.